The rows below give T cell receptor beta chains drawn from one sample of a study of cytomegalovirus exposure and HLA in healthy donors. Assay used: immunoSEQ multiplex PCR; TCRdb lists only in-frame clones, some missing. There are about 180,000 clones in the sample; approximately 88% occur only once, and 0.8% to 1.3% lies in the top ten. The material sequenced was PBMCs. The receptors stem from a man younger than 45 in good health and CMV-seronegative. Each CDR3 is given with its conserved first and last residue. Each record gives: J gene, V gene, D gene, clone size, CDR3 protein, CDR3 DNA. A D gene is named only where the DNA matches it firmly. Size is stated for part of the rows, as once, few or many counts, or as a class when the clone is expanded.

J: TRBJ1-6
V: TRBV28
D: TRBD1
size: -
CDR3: CASSLRDRGRNSPLHF
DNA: TGTGCCAGCAGTTTGAGGGACAGGGGGCGAAATTCACCCCTCCACTTT

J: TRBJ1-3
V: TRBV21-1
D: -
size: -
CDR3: CASSKLRDRHSGNTIYF
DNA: TGTGCCAGCAGCAAACTCAGGGATAGGCACTCTGGAAACACCATATATTTT

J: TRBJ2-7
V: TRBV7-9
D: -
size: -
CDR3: CASSKVGGEHTYEQYF
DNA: TGTGCCAGCAGCAAAGTAGGGGGGGAGCACACCTACGAGCAGTACTTC

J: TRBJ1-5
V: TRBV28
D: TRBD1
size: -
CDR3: CASSFGTGNQPQHF
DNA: TGTGCCAGCAGTTTCGGGACAGGGAATCAGCCCCAGCATTTT

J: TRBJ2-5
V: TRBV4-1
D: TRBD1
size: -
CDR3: CASSQAAGGDFQETQYF
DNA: TGCGCCAGCAGCCAAGCCGCAGGGGGCGATTTCCAAGAGACCCAGTACTTC

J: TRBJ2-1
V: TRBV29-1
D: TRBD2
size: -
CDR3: CSVNKRGGKGMNEQFF
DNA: TGCAGCGTTAACAAGCGGGGGGGGAAAGGGATGAATGAGCAGTTCTTC

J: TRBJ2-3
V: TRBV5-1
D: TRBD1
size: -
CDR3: CASSWGDREIFSTDTQYF
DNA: TGCGCCAGCAGCTGGGGGGACAGGGAGATTTTTAGCACAGATACGCAGTATTTT

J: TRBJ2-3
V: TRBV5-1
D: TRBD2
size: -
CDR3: CASSLSEREARDTQYF
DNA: TGCGCCAGCAGCTTGTCTGAGCGGGAGGCCAGAGATACGCAGTATTTT

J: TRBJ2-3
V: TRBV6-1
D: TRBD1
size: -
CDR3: CASSEQGARQDTQYF
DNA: TGTGCCAGCAGTGAACAGGGGGCACGCCAAGATACGCAGTATTTT

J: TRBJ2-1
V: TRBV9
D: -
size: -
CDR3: CASSVVGLNEQFF
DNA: TGTGCCAGCAGCGTAGTGGGGCTCAATGAGCAGTTCTTC

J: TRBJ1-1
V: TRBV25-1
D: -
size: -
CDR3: CASSEFRAGGTEAFF
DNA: TGTGCCAGCAGTGAATTTAGAGCGGGGGGCACTGAAGCTTTCTTT

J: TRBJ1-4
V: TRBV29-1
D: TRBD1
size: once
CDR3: CSVEDSAGGLEKLFF
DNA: TGCAGCGTTGAAGATTCGGCAGGGGGCCTTGAAAAACTGTTTTTT

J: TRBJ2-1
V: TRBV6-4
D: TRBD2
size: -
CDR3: CASSEGFTSGLSYNEQFF
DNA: TGTGCCAGCAGTGAGGGGTTTACTAGCGGCCTCTCCTACAATGAGCAGTTCTTC

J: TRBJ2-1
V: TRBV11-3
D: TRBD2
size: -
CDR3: CASSLGTSGGGQFF
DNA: TGTGCCAGCAGCTTAGGGACTAGCGGGGGGGGGCAGTTCTTC

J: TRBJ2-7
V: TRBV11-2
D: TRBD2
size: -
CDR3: CASSLSGRRVGEQYF
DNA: TGTGCCAGCAGCTTAAGCGGGAGAAGGGTAGGCGAGCAGTACTTC

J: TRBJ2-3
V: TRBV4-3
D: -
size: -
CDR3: CASSKKTPRDGDTQYF
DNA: TGCGCCAGCAGCAAGAAAACGCCGAGGGATGGAGATACGCAGTATTTT

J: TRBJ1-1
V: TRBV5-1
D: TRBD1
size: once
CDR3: CASRPGTGASEAFF
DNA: TGCGCCAGCAGACCCGGGACAGGGGCTTCCGAAGCTTTCTTT

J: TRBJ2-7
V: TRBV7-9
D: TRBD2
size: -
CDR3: CASSRTSGSYEQYF
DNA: TGTGCCAGCAGCCGGACTAGCGGCTCCTACGAGCAGTACTTC

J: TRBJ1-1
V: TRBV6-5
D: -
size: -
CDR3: CASSLSQTSGTEAFF
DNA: TGTGCCAGCAGTTTGAGTCAGACATCAGGCACTGAAGCTTTCTTT

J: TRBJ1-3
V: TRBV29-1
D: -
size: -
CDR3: CSVEHGRGSGNTIYF
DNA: TGCAGCGTTGAACATGGCAGGGGCTCTGGAAACACCATATATTTT

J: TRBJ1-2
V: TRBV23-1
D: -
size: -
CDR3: CASASDYGYTF
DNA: TGCGCCAGCGCCTCGGACTATGGCTACACCTTC

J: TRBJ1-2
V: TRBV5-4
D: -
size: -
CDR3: CASSLVGGWNYGYTF
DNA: TGTGCCAGCAGCTTAGTGGGAGGGTGGAACTATGGCTACACCTTC

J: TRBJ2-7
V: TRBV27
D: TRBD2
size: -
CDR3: CASSSRGGAYEQYF
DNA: TGTGCCAGCAGCTCCCGCGGGGGAGCCTACGAGCAGTACTTC

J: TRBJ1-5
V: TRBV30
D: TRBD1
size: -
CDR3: CAWRTGTGYNQPQHF
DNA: TGTGCCTGGAGGACCGGGACAGGGTACAATCAGCCCCAGCATTTT

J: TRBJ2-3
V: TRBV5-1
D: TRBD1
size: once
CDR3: CASSHRRGQGAADTQYF
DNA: TGCGCCAGCAGCCACCGCCGGGGACAGGGGGCGGCAGATACGCAGTATTTT

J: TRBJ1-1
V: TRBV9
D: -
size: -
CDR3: CATVGTAGPNTEAFF
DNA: TGTGCCACCGTCGGGACCGCGGGGCCGAACACTGAAGCTTTCTTT

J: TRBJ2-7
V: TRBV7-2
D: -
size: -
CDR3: CASSFSQTYEQYF
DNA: TGTGCCAGCAGCTTTTCTCAAACCTACGAGCAGTACTTC

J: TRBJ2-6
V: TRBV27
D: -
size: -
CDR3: CASSTLDNHREANVLTF
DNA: TGTGCCAGCAGTACCCTAGATAACCACAGGGAAGCCAACGTCCTGACTTTC

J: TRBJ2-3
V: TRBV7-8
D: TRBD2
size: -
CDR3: CASSRREGVGTDTQYF
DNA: TGTGCCAGCAGCCGACGGGAGGGGGTCGGCACAGATACGCAGTATTTT

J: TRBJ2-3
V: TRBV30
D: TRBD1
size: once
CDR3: CAWTDDRGLPTSTDTQYF
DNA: TGTGCCTGGACGGACGACAGGGGCCTCCCGACGAGCACAGATACGCAGTATTTT

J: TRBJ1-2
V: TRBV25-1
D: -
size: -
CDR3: CASTSTSTGGYTF
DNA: TGTGCCAGCACCTCTACATCGACTGGGGGCTACACCTTC

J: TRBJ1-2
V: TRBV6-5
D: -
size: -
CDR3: CASSYERGNGYTF
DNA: TGTGCCAGCAGTTACGAAAGGGGAAACGGCTACACCTTC

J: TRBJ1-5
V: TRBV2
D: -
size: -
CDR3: CASRGTSNQPQHF
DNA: TGTGCCAGCAGAGGGACTTCCAATCAGCCCCAGCATTTT

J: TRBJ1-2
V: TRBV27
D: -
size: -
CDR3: CASSPNSYGYTF
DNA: TGTGCCAGCAGTCCTAACAGCTATGGCTACACCTTC

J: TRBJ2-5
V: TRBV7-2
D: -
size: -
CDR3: CASSFQRGSGETQYF
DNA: TGTGCCAGCAGCTTCCAACGAGGGAGCGGGGAGACCCAGTACTTC

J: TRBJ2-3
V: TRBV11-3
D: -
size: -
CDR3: CASSLFTGGASTDTQYF
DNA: TGTGCCAGCAGCTTATTTACGGGGGGCGCTAGCACAGATACGCAGTATTTT

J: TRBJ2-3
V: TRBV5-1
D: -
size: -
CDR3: CASSLGQLSSTDTQYF
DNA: TGCGCCAGCAGCTTGGGACAGTTGAGCTCCACAGATACGCAGTATTTT

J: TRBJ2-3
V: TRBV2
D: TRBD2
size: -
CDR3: CASSLAGTDTQYF
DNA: TGTGCCAGCAGTCTAGCGGGCACAGATACGCAGTATTTT

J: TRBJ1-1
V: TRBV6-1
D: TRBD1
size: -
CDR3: CASSDGWGTGPGGAFF
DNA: TGTGCCAGCAGTGACGGGTGGGGGACAGGGCCCGGCGGAGCTTTCTTT

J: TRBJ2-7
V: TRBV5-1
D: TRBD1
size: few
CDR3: CASSFRDRVYEQYF
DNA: TGCGCCAGCAGCTTCCGGGACAGGGTCTACGAGCAGTACTTC

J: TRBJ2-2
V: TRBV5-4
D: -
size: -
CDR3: CASTTGYTGELFF
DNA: TGTGCCAGCACGACAGGTTACACCGGGGAGCTGTTTTTT

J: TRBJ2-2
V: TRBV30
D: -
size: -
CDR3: CAWSGQLNTGELFF
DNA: TGTGCCTGGAGTGGACAGCTGAACACCGGGGAGCTGTTTTTT

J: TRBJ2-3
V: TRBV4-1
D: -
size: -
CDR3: CASSPRGTMGTDTQYF
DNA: TGCGCCAGCAGCCCAAGGGGAACCATGGGGACAGATACGCAGTATTTT

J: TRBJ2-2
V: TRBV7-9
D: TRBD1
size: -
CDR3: CASSSTGSGTGELFF
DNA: TGTGCCAGCAGCTCGACAGGGTCGGGCACCGGGGAGCTGTTTTTT

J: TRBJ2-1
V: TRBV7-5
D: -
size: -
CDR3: CVRSLKLAGGNNEQFF
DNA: TGTGTCAGAAGCTTGAAACTAGCGGGAGGGAACAATGAGCAGTTCTTC

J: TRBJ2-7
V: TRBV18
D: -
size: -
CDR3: CASSGTGVWEQYF
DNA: TGTGCCAGCTCAGGGACTGGGGTTTGGGAGCAGTACTTC

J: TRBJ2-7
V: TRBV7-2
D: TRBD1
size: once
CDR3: CASSQPGTGLYEQYF
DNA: TGTGCCAGCAGCCAACCCGGGACAGGGTTGTACGAGCAGTACTTC